This TCR beta chain was observed in a study of radiation and T cells in renal cell carcinoma. Comments on this clone: Its antigen is not identified.

Assay used: immunoSEQ multiplex PCR; TCRdb lists only in-frame clones, some missing. The table has tens of thousands of clones, around four fifths seen once; the top ten hold around 9.4%. Overall study results and limits: Baseline intratumoral clonotype presence is unknown without pretreatment biopsies. Top tumor clonotypes rose in blood 2 weeks post-radiation, then contracted.

V lost 4 bases, J lost 5 bases, and 10 bases stayed unmatched. This CDR3 contains 17 residues. CDR1 SGHDN and CDR2 FVKESK come from the germline V gene. Time point of the sample: blood 4 weeks post-SBRT, at nephrectomy. As for treatment: 15 Gy SBRT to primary tumor, nephrectomy 4 weeks later. The patient's renal cell carcinoma had clear cell pathology. The sample was blood, taken from a patient whose treatment included radiotherapy and nephrectomy. The TCR originated in a man aged 45-60 years with renal cell carcinoma. The chain joins TRBV14 to TRBJ2-5, with 13 bases that match TRBD2. In DNA form, the CDR3 reads TGTGCCAGCAGCCGGACACTAGCGGGAGGGCCAGGGGAGACCCAGTACTTC. Translating it yields CASSRTLAGGPGETQYF.